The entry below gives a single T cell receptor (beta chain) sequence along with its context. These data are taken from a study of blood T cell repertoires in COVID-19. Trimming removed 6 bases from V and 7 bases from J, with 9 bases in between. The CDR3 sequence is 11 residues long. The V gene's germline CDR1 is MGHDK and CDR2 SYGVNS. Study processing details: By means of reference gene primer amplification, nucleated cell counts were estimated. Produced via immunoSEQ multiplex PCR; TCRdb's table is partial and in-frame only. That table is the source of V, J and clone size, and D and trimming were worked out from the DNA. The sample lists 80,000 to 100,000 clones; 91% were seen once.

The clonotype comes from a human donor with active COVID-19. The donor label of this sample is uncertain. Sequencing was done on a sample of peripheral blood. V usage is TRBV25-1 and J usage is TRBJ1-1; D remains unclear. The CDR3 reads CASREVREAFF. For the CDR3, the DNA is TGTGCCAGCAGGGAAGTGCGTGAAGCTTTCTTT.